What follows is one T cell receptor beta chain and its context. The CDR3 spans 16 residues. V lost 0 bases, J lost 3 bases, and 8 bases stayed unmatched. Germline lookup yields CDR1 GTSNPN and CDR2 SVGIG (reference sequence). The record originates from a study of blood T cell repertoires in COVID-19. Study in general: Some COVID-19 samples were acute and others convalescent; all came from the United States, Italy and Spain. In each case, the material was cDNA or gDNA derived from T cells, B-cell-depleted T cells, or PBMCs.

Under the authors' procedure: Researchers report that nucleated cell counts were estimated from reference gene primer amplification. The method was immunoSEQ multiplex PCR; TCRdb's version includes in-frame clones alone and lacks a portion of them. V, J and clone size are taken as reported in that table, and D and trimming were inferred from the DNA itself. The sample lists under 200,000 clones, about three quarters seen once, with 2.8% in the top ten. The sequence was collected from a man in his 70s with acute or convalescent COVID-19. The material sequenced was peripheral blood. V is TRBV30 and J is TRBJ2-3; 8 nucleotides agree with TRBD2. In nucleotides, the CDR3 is TGTGCCTGGAGTGTACGGCTAGCGGGTTCGACAGATACGCAGTATTTT. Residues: CAWSVRLAGSTDTQYF.